Listed below are T cell receptor beta chains from one sample, sequenced in a study of blood T cell repertoires in COVID-19. Clones were read by immunoSEQ multiplex PCR, and TCRdb kept only the in-frame ones, dropping some. The data show about 220,000 clones, around 82% seen once. Sequenced input: peripheral blood. The source of these receptors is a woman between 65 and 79 years old with acute or convalescent COVID-19. CDR3s include the opening cysteine and the closing phenylalanine or tryptophan. The order of the fields is D gene, clone size, V gene, J gene, CDR3 DNA, CDR3 protein. A D gene is named only where the DNA matches it firmly. The listing skips clone size in some rows; elsewhere it reads once, few, many or a size class.

D gene: .
clone size: .
V gene: TRBV12-3/TRBV12-4
J gene: TRBJ2-2
CDR3 DNA: TGTGCCAGCAGCGAGCACACCGGGGAGCTGTTTTTT
CDR3 protein: CASSEHTGELFF

D gene: .
clone size: .
V gene: TRBV5-1
J gene: TRBJ1-6
CDR3 DNA: TGCGCCAGCAGCTTGGCAGGCGCCGGACTTCCAAGTTTTCCCCTCCACTTT
CDR3 protein: CASSLAGAGLPSFPLHF

D gene: TRBD2
clone size: .
V gene: TRBV25-1
J gene: TRBJ2-4
CDR3 DNA: TGTGCCAGCAGTGAGGCTAGCGGGGGGAAAAACATTCAGTACTTC
CDR3 protein: CASSEASGGKNIQYF

D gene: .
clone size: .
V gene: TRBV9
J gene: TRBJ2-3
CDR3 DNA: TGTGCCAGCAGCGTAGATAGCAGATACACAGATACGCAGTATTTT
CDR3 protein: CASSVDSRYTDTQYF

D gene: TRBD2
clone size: .
V gene: TRBV10-1
J gene: TRBJ2-3
CDR3 DNA: TGCGCCAGCAGTGAAGTAGCGGGGGGTCCTTCTGGAGATACGCAGTATTTT
CDR3 protein: CASSEVAGGPSGDTQYF

D gene: TRBD1
clone size: .
V gene: TRBV7-9
J gene: TRBJ1-2
CDR3 DNA: TGTGCCAGCAGCCCGTGGACAGGCGGCTATGGCTACACCTTC
CDR3 protein: CASSPWTGGYGYTF

D gene: .
clone size: .
V gene: TRBV11-2
J gene: TRBJ1-4
CDR3 DNA: TGTGCCAGCAGCTTAGATGAGCGTACCGAAAAACTGTTTTTT
CDR3 protein: CASSLDERTEKLFF

D gene: .
clone size: .
V gene: TRBV5-8
J gene: TRBJ2-2
CDR3 DNA: TGTGCCAGCAGCTTGTCGGTTGCTGCAGGGGCCCCGACCGGGGAGCTGTTTTTT
CDR3 protein: CASSLSVAAGAPTGELFF

D gene: .
clone size: .
V gene: TRBV5-1
J gene: TRBJ1-6
CDR3 DNA: TGCGCCAGCAGCTTGAGGACACCTAATTCACCCCTCCACTTT
CDR3 protein: CASSLRTPNSPLHF

D gene: TRBD1
clone size: few
V gene: TRBV4-1
J gene: TRBJ2-1
CDR3 DNA: TGCGCCAGCAGCCGTCGGGACAGGGGTTATGAGCAGTTCTTC
CDR3 protein: CASSRRDRGYEQFF

D gene: TRBD1
clone size: .
V gene: TRBV2
J gene: TRBJ2-3
CDR3 DNA: TGTGCCAGCAGTATCCGGGACAGGCGCCCAGATACGCAGTATTTT
CDR3 protein: CASSIRDRRPDTQYF

D gene: .
clone size: once
V gene: TRBV7-2
J gene: TRBJ1-6
CDR3 DNA: TGTGCCATTGGACAGTCGCCTAATTCACCCCTCCACTTT
CDR3 protein: CAIGQSPNSPLHF

D gene: TRBD1
clone size: .
V gene: TRBV5-1
J gene: TRBJ2-2
CDR3 DNA: TGCGCCAGCAGCTTGAATGGACAGGGTAACACCGGGGAGCTGTTTTTT
CDR3 protein: CASSLNGQGNTGELFF

D gene: TRBD1
clone size: once
V gene: TRBV5-1
J gene: TRBJ2-5
CDR3 DNA: TGCGCCAGCAGCTCGACGACAGGGGAGAGAGAGACCCAGTACTTC
CDR3 protein: CASSSTTGERETQYF

D gene: TRBD2
clone size: .
V gene: TRBV9
J gene: TRBJ2-7
CDR3 DNA: TGTGCCAGCAGCGTAGCTAGCGGGGGGGCCTACGAGCAGTACTTC
CDR3 protein: CASSVASGGAYEQYF

D gene: TRBD2
clone size: .
V gene: TRBV10-3
J gene: TRBJ2-7
CDR3 DNA: TGTGCCATCAGTGCTGCGGGGGGGCAAGGCGAGCAGTACTTC
CDR3 protein: CAISAAGGQGEQYF

D gene: TRBD1
clone size: .
V gene: TRBV27
J gene: TRBJ1-2
CDR3 DNA: TGTGCCAGCAGTGGTTCCTACAGGGGGGGGGATGGCTACACCTTC
CDR3 protein: CASSGSYRGGDGYTF

D gene: TRBD1
clone size: .
V gene: TRBV5-8
J gene: TRBJ1-2
CDR3 DNA: TGTGCCAGCAGCTCCTGGACAGGTGCTAACTATGGCTACACCTTC
CDR3 protein: CASSSWTGANYGYTF

D gene: .
clone size: .
V gene: TRBV7-2
J gene: TRBJ2-5
CDR3 DNA: TGTGCCAGCAGCTTCGCGGGCTCGGAGACCCAGTACTTC
CDR3 protein: CASSFAGSETQYF

D gene: .
clone size: .
V gene: TRBV25-1
J gene: TRBJ1-2
CDR3 DNA: TGTGCCAGCAGTGAAGGCGGAGGGGTTGGTGGCTACACCTTC
CDR3 protein: CASSEGGGVGGYTF

D gene: .
clone size: .
V gene: TRBV5-6
J gene: TRBJ1-5
CDR3 DNA: TGTGCCAGCAGCTTTTACAGGGTCAATCAGCCCCAGCATTTT
CDR3 protein: CASSFYRVNQPQHF

D gene: .
clone size: .
V gene: TRBV10-2
J gene: TRBJ2-2
CDR3 DNA: TGCGCCAGCAGTGAGTCGATTACGGCCGGGGAGCTGTTTTTT
CDR3 protein: CASSESITAGELFF

D gene: TRBD2
clone size: once
V gene: TRBV7-2
J gene: TRBJ2-5
CDR3 DNA: TGTGCCAGCAGCTCTAGCGGGAGACAAGAGACCCAGTACTTC
CDR3 protein: CASSSSGRQETQYF

D gene: TRBD2
clone size: .
V gene: TRBV2
J gene: TRBJ2-3
CDR3 DNA: TGTGCCAGCAGTTTGACGACTAGCGCAGATACGCAGTATTTT
CDR3 protein: CASSLTTSADTQYF

D gene: TRBD1
clone size: .
V gene: TRBV15
J gene: TRBJ1-1
CDR3 DNA: TGTGCCACCAGCAGGGAAAACAGGGGGAGCGGCGCTTTCTTT
CDR3 protein: CATSRENRGSGAFF

D gene: .
clone size: .
V gene: TRBV12-3/TRBV12-4
J gene: TRBJ1-5
CDR3 DNA: TGTGCCACCATGACGAGCGGGGGGCCCCAGCATTTT
CDR3 protein: CATMTSGGPQHF

D gene: TRBD1
clone size: .
V gene: TRBV5-1
J gene: TRBJ2-7
CDR3 DNA: TGCGCCAGCAGCTTGGCCGGGCAGGGGGACGAGCAGTACTTC
CDR3 protein: CASSLAGQGDEQYF

D gene: TRBD1
clone size: .
V gene: TRBV2
J gene: TRBJ1-4
CDR3 DNA: TGTGCCAGCAGTCTTGACGGGACAGCGACGTTAACAACTAATGAAAAACTGTTTTTT
CDR3 protein: CASSLDGTATLTTNEKLFF

D gene: .
clone size: .
V gene: TRBV5-6
J gene: TRBJ1-5
CDR3 DNA: TGTGCCAGCAGCTTAAACTCTAATCAGCCCCAGCATTTT
CDR3 protein: CASSLNSNQPQHF

D gene: .
clone size: once
V gene: TRBV6-1
J gene: TRBJ1-6
CDR3 DNA: TGTGCCAGCAGTGAACGGCGGGGACGGACTAGCTCCTATAATTCACCCCTCCACTTT
CDR3 protein: CASSERRGRTSSYNSPLHF

D gene: .
clone size: .
V gene: TRBV30
J gene: TRBJ2-5
CDR3 DNA: TGTGCCTGGATGCGGGGAAGGCAGGGCCCTCAAGAGACCCAGTACTTC
CDR3 protein: CAWMRGRQGPQETQYF

D gene: TRBD1
clone size: .
V gene: TRBV9
J gene: TRBJ2-5
CDR3 DNA: TGTGCCAGCAGCGTAGAGGGACAGGGGCAGACCCAGTACTTC
CDR3 protein: CASSVEGQGQTQYF

D gene: .
clone size: .
V gene: TRBV10-3
J gene: TRBJ1-3
CDR3 DNA: TGTGCCATCAGTGAGTCGGAGGTTTCGGAGGGAAACACCATATATTTT
CDR3 protein: CAISESEVSEGNTIYF

D gene: TRBD1
clone size: .
V gene: TRBV5-1
J gene: TRBJ2-6
CDR3 DNA: TGCGCCAGCAGCTCAGCTCCAGGGGGAAGCTCTGGGGCCAACGTCCTGACTTTC
CDR3 protein: CASSSAPGGSSGANVLTF

D gene: .
clone size: .
V gene: TRBV12-3/TRBV12-4
J gene: TRBJ1-5
CDR3 DNA: TGTGCCAGCAGTTCACAGCCGGATCAGCCCCAGCATTTT
CDR3 protein: CASSSQPDQPQHF

D gene: .
clone size: .
V gene: TRBV12-3/TRBV12-4
J gene: TRBJ1-2
CDR3 DNA: TGTGCCAGCAGTACAAGGACAGTGAATGGCTACACCTTC
CDR3 protein: CASSTRTVNGYTF

D gene: TRBD1
clone size: .
V gene: TRBV28
J gene: TRBJ1-2
CDR3 DNA: TGTGCCAGCGCCTCCGGGACAGCGAGATATGGCTACACCTTC
CDR3 protein: CASASGTARYGYTF

D gene: TRBD2
clone size: .
V gene: TRBV7-2
J gene: TRBJ2-4
CDR3 DNA: TGTGCCAGCAGCCCGGAGAGGCGGGGGGGCATTCAGTACTTC
CDR3 protein: CASSPERRGGIQYF

D gene: .
clone size: .
V gene: TRBV29-1
J gene: TRBJ1-4
CDR3 DNA: TGCAGCGCCCTAGTAGGCGAAAAACTGTTTTTT
CDR3 protein: CSALVGEKLFF

D gene: TRBD2
clone size: .
V gene: TRBV7-9
J gene: TRBJ2-2
CDR3 DNA: TGTGCCAGCAGGTTGCGGGGGGTTTCGTCCGGGGAGCTGTTTTTT
CDR3 protein: CASRLRGVSSGELFF

D gene: TRBD1
clone size: .
V gene: TRBV3-1/TRBV3-2
J gene: TRBJ2-3
CDR3 DNA: TGTGCCAGCAGCTCATACGGACAGGAGGCGCAGTATTTT
CDR3 protein: CASSSYGQEAQYF

D gene: .
clone size: .
V gene: TRBV10-2
J gene: TRBJ2-5
CDR3 DNA: TGCGCCAGCAAAGAAGAGAGGGTCAAGGAAACCCAGTACTTC
CDR3 protein: CASKEERVKETQYF

D gene: TRBD1
clone size: .
V gene: TRBV2
J gene: TRBJ2-1
CDR3 DNA: TGTGCCAGCAGACAGGGGATCAACAATGAGCAGTTCTTC
CDR3 protein: CASRQGINNEQFF

D gene: .
clone size: .
V gene: TRBV23-1
J gene: TRBJ2-1
CDR3 DNA: TGCGCCTCCTCCCGGGGGGCTAGCGAGAAGAGCTCCTACAATGAGCAGTTCTTC
CDR3 protein: CASSRGASEKSSYNEQFF

D gene: .
clone size: .
V gene: TRBV18
J gene: TRBJ2-2
CDR3 DNA: TGTGCCAGCTCACCACCGGGCGGGCGCAACACCGGGGAGCTGTTTTTT
CDR3 protein: CASSPPGGRNTGELFF

D gene: TRBD2
clone size: .
V gene: TRBV6-5
J gene: TRBJ2-2
CDR3 DNA: TGTGCCAGCAGATTAGCGGGGAGGACCACCGGGGAGCTGTTTTTT
CDR3 protein: CASRLAGRTTGELFF

D gene: .
clone size: .
V gene: TRBV2
J gene: TRBJ2-7
CDR3 DNA: TGTGCCAGCAGTGTCGGGGGTTACGAGCAGTACTTC
CDR3 protein: CASSVGGYEQYF

D gene: .
clone size: few
V gene: TRBV6-5
J gene: TRBJ2-3
CDR3 DNA: TGTGCCAGCAGCCGATCGGACTATCGGGCAGATACGCAGTATTTT
CDR3 protein: CASSRSDYRADTQYF

D gene: .
clone size: .
V gene: TRBV19
J gene: TRBJ1-1
CDR3 DNA: TGTGCCAGTCGAGACAGGAACACTGAAGCTTTCTTT
CDR3 protein: CASRDRNTEAFF

D gene: .
clone size: .
V gene: TRBV6-5
J gene: TRBJ2-7
CDR3 DNA: TGTGCCAGCAGTTACCCTGGGAGGTCTTCGCACGAGCAGTACTTC
CDR3 protein: CASSYPGRSSHEQYF